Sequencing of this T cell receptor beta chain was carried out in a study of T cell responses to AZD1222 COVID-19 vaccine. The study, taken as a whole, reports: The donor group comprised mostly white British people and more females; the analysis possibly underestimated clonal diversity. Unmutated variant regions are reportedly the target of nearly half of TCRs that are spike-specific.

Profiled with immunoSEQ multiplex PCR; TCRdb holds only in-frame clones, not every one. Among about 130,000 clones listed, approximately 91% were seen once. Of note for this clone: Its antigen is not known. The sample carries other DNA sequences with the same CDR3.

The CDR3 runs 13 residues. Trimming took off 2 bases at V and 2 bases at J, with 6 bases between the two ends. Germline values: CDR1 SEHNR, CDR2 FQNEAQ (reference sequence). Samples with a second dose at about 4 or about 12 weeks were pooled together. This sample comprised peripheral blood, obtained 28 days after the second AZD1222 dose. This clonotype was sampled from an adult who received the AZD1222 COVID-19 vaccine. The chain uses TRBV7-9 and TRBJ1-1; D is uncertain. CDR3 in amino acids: CASSLQANTEAFF. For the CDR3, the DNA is TGTGCCAGCAGCTTACAGGCTAACACTGAAGCTTTCTTT.